This TCR beta chain emerged from a study of breast tumors, draining lymph nodes, adjacent tissues. This clonotype was counted ten times or more. What it binds is not known. The germline gives CDR1 LNHDA, CDR2 SQIVND (reference sequence). The length of the CDR3 is 13 residues. Trimming pared 5 bases from V and 5 bases from J, leaving 13 bases between. MiXCR, run by TCRdb on the multiplex PCR reads, gives a single entry per CDR3 protein. The sample yields approximately 230,000 distinct CDR3 sequences, under 40% seen once. The lymph nodes were axillary draining lymph nodes from breast cancer patients. The study's findings and limits: Tumors had less TCR diversity than lymph nodes, more than nontumor tissue. That most tumor T cells come from lymph nodes remained unproven. The data were judged consistent with most tumor T cells coming from lymph node and expanding in tumor. Luminal-like breast cancer showed significantly greater tumor-nontumor repertoire similarity than basal-like breast cancer did.

The V gene is TRBV19, the J gene TRBJ2-7, with no clear D. This clonotype was sampled from a female donor with breast cancer. Some clones in this sample may be carry-over from other donors' samples. The source material was axillary lymph node tissue. The CDR3 nucleotides are TGTGCCAGTAGTCCTATAAAGGGTCACGAGCAGTACTTC. Its protein is CASSPIKGHEQYF.